Included here is one TCR beta chain sequence, with context. This entry is derived from a study of blood T cell repertoires in COVID-19. On the study more broadly: The United States, Italy and Spain supplied acute and convalescent COVID-19 samples. PBMCs, B-cell-depleted T cells, or T cells were the source of the cDNA or gDNA that made up the material.

In the authors' methods: For nucleated cells, counts were estimated from reference gene primer amplification. Clones were read by immunoSEQ multiplex PCR, and TCRdb kept only the in-frame ones, dropping some. D and trimming were read from the DNA, whereas the V and J calls and clone size are those reported in that table. The data show 200,000 or so clones, 80% to 85% seen once. The CDR3 length is 17 residues. Per the germline V gene, CDR1 is SEHNR and CDR2 is FQNEAQ (reference sequence). V shed 5 bases and J shed 4 bases, with 24 bases lying between them. This sequence was found in a woman aged 55-70 years who had recovered from COVID-19. Sequenced input: peripheral blood. The chain carries TRBV7-9 and TRBJ2-7, with D possibly being TRBD2 (6 bases). The CDR3 protein is CASSLEFPWRDGYEQYF. In DNA, the CDR3 is TGTGCCAGCAGCCTAGAATTCCCTTGGAGGGATGGTTACGAGCAGTACTTC.